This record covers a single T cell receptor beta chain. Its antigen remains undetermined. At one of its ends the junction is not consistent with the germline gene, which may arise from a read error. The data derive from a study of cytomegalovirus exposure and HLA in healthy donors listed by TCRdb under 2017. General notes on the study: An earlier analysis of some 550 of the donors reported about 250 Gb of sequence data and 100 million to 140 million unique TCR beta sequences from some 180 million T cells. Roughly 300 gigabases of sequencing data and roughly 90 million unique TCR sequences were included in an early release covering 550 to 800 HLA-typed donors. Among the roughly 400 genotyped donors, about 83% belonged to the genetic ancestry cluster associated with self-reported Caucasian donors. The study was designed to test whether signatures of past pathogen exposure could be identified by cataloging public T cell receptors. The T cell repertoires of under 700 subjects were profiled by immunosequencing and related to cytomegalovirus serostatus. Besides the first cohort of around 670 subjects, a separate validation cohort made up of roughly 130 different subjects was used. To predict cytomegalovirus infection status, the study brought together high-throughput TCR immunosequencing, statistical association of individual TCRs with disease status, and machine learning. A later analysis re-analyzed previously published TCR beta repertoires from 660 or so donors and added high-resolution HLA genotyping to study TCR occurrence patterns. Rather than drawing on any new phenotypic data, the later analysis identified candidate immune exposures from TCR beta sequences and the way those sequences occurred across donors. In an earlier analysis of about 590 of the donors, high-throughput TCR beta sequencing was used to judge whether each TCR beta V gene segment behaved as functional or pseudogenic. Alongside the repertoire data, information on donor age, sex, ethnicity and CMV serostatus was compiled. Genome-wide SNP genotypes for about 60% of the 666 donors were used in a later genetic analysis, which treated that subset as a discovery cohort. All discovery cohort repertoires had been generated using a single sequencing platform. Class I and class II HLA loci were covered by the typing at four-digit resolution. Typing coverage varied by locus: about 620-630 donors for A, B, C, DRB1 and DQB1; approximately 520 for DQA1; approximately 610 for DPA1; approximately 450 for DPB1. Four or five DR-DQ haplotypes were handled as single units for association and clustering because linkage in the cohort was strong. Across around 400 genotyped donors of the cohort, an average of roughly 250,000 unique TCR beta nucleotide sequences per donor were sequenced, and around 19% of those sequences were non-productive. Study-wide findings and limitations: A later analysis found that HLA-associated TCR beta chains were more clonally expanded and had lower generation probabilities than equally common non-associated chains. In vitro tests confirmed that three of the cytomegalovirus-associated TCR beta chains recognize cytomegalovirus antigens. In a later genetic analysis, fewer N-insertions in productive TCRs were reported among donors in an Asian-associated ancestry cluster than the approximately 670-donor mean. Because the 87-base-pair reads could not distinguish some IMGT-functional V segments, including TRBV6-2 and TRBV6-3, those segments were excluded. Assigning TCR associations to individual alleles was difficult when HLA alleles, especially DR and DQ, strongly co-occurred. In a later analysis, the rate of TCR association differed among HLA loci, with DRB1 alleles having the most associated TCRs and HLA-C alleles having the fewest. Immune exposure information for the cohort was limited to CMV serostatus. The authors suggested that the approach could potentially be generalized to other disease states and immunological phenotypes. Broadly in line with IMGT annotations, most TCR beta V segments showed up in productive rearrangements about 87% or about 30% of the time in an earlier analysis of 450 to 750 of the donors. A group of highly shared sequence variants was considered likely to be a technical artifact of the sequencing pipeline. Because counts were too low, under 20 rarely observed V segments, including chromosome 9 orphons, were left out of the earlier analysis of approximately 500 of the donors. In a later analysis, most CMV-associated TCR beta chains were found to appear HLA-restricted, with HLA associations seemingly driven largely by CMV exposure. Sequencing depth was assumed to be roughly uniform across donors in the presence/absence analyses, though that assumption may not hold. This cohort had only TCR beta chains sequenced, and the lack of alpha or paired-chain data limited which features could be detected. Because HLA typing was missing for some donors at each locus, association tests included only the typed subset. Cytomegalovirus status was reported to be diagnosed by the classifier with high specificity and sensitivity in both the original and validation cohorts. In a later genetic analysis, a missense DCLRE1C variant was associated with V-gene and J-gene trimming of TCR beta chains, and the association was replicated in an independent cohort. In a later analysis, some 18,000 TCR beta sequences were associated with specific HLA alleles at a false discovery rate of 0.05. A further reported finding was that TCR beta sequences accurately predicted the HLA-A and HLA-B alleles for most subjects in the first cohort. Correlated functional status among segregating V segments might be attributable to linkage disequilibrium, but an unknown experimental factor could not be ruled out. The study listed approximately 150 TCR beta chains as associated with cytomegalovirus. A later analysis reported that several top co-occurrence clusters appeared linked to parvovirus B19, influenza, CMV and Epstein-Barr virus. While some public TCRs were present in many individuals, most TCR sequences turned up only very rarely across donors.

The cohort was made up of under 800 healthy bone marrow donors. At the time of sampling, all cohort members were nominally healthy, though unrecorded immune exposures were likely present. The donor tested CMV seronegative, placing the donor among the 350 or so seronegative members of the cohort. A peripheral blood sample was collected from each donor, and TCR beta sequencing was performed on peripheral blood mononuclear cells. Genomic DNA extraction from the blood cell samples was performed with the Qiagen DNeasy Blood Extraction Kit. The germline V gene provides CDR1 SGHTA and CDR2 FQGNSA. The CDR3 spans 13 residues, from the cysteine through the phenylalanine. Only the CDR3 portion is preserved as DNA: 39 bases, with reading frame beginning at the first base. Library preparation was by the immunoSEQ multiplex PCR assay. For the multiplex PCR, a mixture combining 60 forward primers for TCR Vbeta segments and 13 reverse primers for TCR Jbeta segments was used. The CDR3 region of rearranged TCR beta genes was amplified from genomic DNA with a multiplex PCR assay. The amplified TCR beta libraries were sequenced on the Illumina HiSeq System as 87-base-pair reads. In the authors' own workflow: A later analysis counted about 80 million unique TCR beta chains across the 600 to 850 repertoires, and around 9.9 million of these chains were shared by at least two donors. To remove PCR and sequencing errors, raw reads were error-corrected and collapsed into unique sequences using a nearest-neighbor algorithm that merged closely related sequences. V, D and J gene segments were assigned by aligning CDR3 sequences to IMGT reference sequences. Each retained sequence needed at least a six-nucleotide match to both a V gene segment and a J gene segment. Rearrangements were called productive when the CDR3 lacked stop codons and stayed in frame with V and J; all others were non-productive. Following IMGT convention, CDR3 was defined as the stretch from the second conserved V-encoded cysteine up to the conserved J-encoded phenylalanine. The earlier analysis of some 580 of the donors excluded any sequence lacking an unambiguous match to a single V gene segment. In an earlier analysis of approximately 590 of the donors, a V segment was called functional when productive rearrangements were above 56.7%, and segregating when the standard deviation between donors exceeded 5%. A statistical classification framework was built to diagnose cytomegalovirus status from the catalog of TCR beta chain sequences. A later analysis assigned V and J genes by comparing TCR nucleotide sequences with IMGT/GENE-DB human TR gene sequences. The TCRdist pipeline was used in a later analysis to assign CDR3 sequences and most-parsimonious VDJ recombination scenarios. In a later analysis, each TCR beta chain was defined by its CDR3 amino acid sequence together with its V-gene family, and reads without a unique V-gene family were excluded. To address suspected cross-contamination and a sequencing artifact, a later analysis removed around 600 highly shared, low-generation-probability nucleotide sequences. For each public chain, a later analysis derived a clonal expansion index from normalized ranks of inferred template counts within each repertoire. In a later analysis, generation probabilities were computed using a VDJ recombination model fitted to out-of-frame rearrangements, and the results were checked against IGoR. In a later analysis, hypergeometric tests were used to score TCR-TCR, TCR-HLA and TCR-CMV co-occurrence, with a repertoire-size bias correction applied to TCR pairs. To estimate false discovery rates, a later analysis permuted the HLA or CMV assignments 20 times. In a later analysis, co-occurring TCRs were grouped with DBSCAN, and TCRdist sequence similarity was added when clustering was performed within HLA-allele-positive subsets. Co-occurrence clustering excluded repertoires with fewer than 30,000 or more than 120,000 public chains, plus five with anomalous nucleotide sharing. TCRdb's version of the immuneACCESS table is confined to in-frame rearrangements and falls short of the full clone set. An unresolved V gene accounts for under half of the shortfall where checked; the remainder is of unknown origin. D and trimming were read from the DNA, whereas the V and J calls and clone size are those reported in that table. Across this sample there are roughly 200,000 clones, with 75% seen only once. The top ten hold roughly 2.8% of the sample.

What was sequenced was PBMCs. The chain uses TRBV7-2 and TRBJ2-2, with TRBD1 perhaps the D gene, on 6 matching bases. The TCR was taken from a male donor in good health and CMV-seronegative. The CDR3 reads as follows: CASSSGQTKAQLF. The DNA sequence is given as TGTGCCAGCAGCTCCGGACAGACCAAAGCCCAATTATTT. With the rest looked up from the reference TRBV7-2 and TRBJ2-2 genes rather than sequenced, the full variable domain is GAGVSQSPSNKVTEKGKDVELRCDPISGHTALYWYRQSLGQGLEFLIYFQGNSAPDKSGLPSDRFSAERTGGSVSTLTIQRTQQEDSAVYLCASSSGQTKAQLFGEGSRLTVL.